A single sample gave rise to the 8 T cell receptor beta chains below, sequenced in a study of T cell responses to AZD1222 COVID-19 vaccine. Sequencing used immunoSEQ multiplex PCR; TCRdb keeps in-frame clones, though not all of them. The table lists over 100,000 clones, roughly 84% of them singletons. The sample in question was peripheral blood, obtained on day 0 of AZD1222 vaccination. These TCRs come from an adult in good health.

The chain has TRBV11-1 and TRBJ2-2; D is uncertain. Trimming took off 2 bases at V and 7 bases at J, with 8 bases between the two ends. Germline loops: CDR1 SGHAT, CDR2 FQDESV (reference sequence). This CDR3 spans 13 amino acids. CDR3 DNA: TGTGCCAGCAGCTTACGTGAGATCGGGGAGCTGTTTTTT. It yields the protein CASSLREIGELFF.

This clone has more than one count but fewer than ten. The chain has TRBV5-1 and TRBJ1-1; no clear D gene. This CDR3 comprises 14 residues. V was shortened by 1 base and J by 5 bases, with 12 bases between the two germline ends. Germline CDR1 is SGHRS and CDR2 is YFSETQ. CDR3 protein: CASSLSVTQTEAFF. CDR3 nucleotide sequence: TGCGCCAGCAGCTTGTCGGTTACCCAGACTGAAGCTTTCTTT. Based on the CDR3 plus reference TRBV5-1 and TRBJ1-1, the full variable domain is KAGVTQTPRYLIKTRGQQVTLSCSPISGHRSVSWYQQTPGQGLQFLFEYFSETQRNKGNFPGRFSGRQFSNSRSEMNVSTLELGDSALYLCASSLSVTQTEAFFGQGTRLTVV.

V and J are TRBV11-3 and TRBJ2-5; D may be TRBD2 (6 bases). CDR1 is SGHNT and CDR2 is YENEEA in the germline V gene. The V end lost 4 bases, the J end lost 5 bases, and 11 bases lay between the germline ends. CDR3 length equals 13 residues. In DNA form, the CDR3 reads TGTGCCAGCAGCTCGGGAGATAGGGAGACCCAGTACTTC. Its translation: CASSSGDRETQYF. Combining the CDR3 with reference TRBV11-3 and TRBJ2-5 gives the whole variable domain EAGVVQSPRYKIIEKKQPVAFWCNPISGHNTLYWYLQNLGQGPELLIRYENEEAVDDSQLPKDRFSAERLKGVDSTLKIQPAELGDSAVYLCASSSGDRETQYFGPGTRLLVL.

The chain is built from TRBV12-3 or TRBV12-4 and TRBJ1-2; D not resolved. The CDR3 sequence is 11 residues long. Trimming removed 2 bases at V and 7 bases at J, with 5 bases between. CDR3 loop: CASSLTGGYTF. The CDR3 DNA follows: TGTGCCAGCAGTTTAACCGGTGGCTACACCTTC.

CDR3 bases: TGTGCCAGCAGTGAAGTAGAGGGGGGTACTGAAGCTTTCTTT. It encodes CASSEVEGGTEAFF. V usage is TRBV6-1 and J usage is TRBJ1-1, with D maybe TRBD1 (6 bases). Trimming removed 1 base from V and 5 bases from J, with 11 bases in between. The germline gives CDR1 MNHNS, CDR2 SASEGT. The CDR3 length is 14 residues.

The V gene is TRBV28, the J gene TRBJ1-5; D remains unclear. V was trimmed by 7 bases and J by 6 bases, leaving 13 bases between them. Germline V gene data show CDR1 as MDHEN and CDR2 as SYDVKM. This CDR3 region has 13 residues. This chain's CDR3 is CASTLDWTQPQHF. The CDR3 nucleotides read TGTGCCAGCACTCTGGACTGGACTCAGCCCCAGCATTTT. Variable domain in full (rest from reference TRBV28 and TRBJ1-5): DVKVTQSSRYLVKRTGEKVFLECVQDMDHENMFWYRQDPGLGLRLIYFSYDVKMKEKGDIPEGYSVSREKKERFSLILESASTNQTSMYLCASTLDWTQPQHFGDGTRLSIL.

This clone was observed once. J is TRBJ2-5 and V is TRBV28; tentative D call: TRBD1 (6 bases). The CDR3 runs 14 residues. Trimming pared 0 bases from V and 6 bases from J, leaving 11 bases between. Germline lookup yields CDR1 MDHEN and CDR2 SYDVKM. Written as DNA, the CDR3 is TGTGCCAGCAGTTTATGGGCAGGGGTAAAGACCCAGTACTTC. Translated, it gives CASSLWAGVKTQYF.

V is TRBV7-2 and J is TRBJ2-3; 11 bases are a match to TRBD2. With V trimmed by 8 bases and J by 5 bases, 12 bases remained unmatched. The CDR3 has 16 amino acids. Germline V gene sequence: CDR1 SGHTA, CDR2 FQGNSA. CDR3 sequence (DNA): TGTGCCAGCGGTGGCCGACTAGCGGGATTGGTAGATACGCAGTATTTT. This encodes CASGGRLAGLVDTQYF.